Listed here are 28 T cell receptor beta chains from one sample, sequenced in a study of cytomegalovirus exposure and HLA in healthy donors. In the PCR, 60 Vbeta and 13 Jbeta primers were used. Libraries were prepared by immunoSEQ multiplex PCR; TCRdb keeps only in-frame clonotypes and omits some of them. The data show about 70,000 clones, roughly 89% seen once. Sequencing used PBMCs. The source is a woman aged 25 to 39 in good health and CMV-seronegative.

The J gene is TRBJ2-1, the V gene TRBV2, with 8 bases lining up with TRBD1. Germline V CDR1 and CDR2: SNHLY, FYNNEI. V gave up 3 bases and J gave up 2 bases; unmatched junction bases: 6. CDR3 length: 16 amino acids. CDR3 residues: CASSEERGQAYNEQFF. The DNA for the CDR3 is TGTGCCAGCAGTGAGGAGAGGGGACAGGCCTACAATGAGCAGTTCTTC.

There are a few counts of this clone. J is TRBJ1-1 and V is TRBV7-2; D is undetermined. This CDR3 has 15 residues. CDR1 and CDR2 (germline): SGHTA, FQGNSA. Between the trimmed V and J ends, which lost 1 base and 0 bases, there was a span of 9 bases. Here the CDR3 reads CASSLEAAVNTEAFF. The CDR3 bases are TGTGCCAGCAGCTTAGAAGCGGCAGTGAACACTGAAGCTTTCTTT.

The chain links TRBV7-3 to TRBJ1-3; no clear D gene. Trimming shortened V by 2 bases and J by 4 bases, and 9 bases separated the two germline ends. The CDR3 has 14 amino acids. CDR1 SGHTA and CDR2 FQGTGA come from the germline V gene. The CDR3 bases are TGTGCCAGCAGCTTATCAGGAGGCGGAAACACCATATATTTT. Its translation is CASSLSGGGNTIYF.

The chain recombines TRBV27 with TRBJ2-7; D perhaps matches TRBD1 (6 bases). The V gene lost 2 bases and the J gene lost 2 bases, with 16 bases spanning the gap. This CDR3 has 16 residues. The germline gives CDR1 MNHEY, CDR2 SMNVEV (reference sequence). CDR3 loop: CASSLRDTYEPYEQYF. The CDR3 DNA sequence: TGTGCCAGCAGTTTAAGGGACACTTACGAACCCTACGAGCAGTACTTC.

The chain uses TRBV9 and TRBJ2-2, with D hard to call. The V and J ends lost 0 bases and 0 bases respectively, with 6 bases between them. CDR3 size: 15 residues. Germline V lookup: CDR1 SGDLS, CDR2 YYNGEE. CDR3 sequence (DNA): TGTGCCAGCAGCGTAGGCGGTGCGAACACCGGGGAGCTGTTTTTT. Its protein is CASSVGGANTGELFF.

The genes are TRBV2 and TRBJ2-2; D unresolved. V was clipped by 2 bases and J by 4 bases, with 11 bases between them. The CDR3 is 15 amino acids. The germline V gene encodes CDR1 SNHLY and CDR2 FYNNEI. The CDR3 loop reads CASSEWIRSTGELFF. The CDR3 DNA follows: TGTGCCAGCAGTGAATGGATACGGAGCACCGGGGAGCTGTTTTTT.

The DNA of the CDR3 is TGTGCCATCAGTGAGAAGTCTAGCGCCTACGAGCAGTACTTC. As protein: CAISEKSSAYEQYF. The chain recombines TRBV10-3 with TRBJ2-7; D might be TRBD2 (6 bases). Germline CDR1 is ENHRY and CDR2 is SYGVKD. Trimming pared 2 bases from V and 2 bases from J, leaving 10 bases between. The CDR3 runs to 14 residues.

This clone occurred a few times. V is TRBV4-3 and J is TRBJ2-1, with 7 bases fitting TRBD2. The V and J ends lost 4 bases and 7 bases, in that order; junction bases with no gene match: 7. Germline CDR1 reads LGHNA; CDR2 reads YSLEER. This CDR3 has 14 residues. In DNA form, the CDR3 reads TGCGCCAGCAGCCTCGGGGGACTATCTAATGAGCAGTTCTTC. It specifies CASSLGGLSNEQFF.

V is TRBV7-2 and J is TRBJ1-2, with D perhaps TRBD1 (5 bases). This CDR3 comprises 15 residues. CDR1 and CDR2 (germline): SGHTA, FQGNSA. V was pared by 5 bases and J by 1 base, with 14 bases between. The CDR3 sequence: CASSHVGGSNYGYTF. DNA of the CDR3: TGTGCCAGCAGCCACGTGGGGGGTAGTAACTATGGCTACACCTTC.

V usage is TRBV6-1 and J usage is TRBJ2-4, with TRBD1 matching over 8 bases. Germline V gives CDR1 MNHNS, CDR2 SASEGT. The CDR3 runs to 15 residues. The ends lost 7 bases at V and 2 bases at J; junction bases unmatched: 7. In nucleotides, the CDR3 is TGTGCCAGCAATTTACAGGGGGTCTCCAAAAACATTCAGTACTTC. Translating it yields CASNLQGVSKNIQYF.

V usage is TRBV28 and J usage is TRBJ2-3; 10 bases map to TRBD1. CDR3 length: 15 amino acids. J gave up 4 bases and V 6 bases, and 7 bases lay outside the gene matches. CDR1 and CDR2 (germline): MDHEN, SYDVKM. The CDR3 region is CASRPRDRGPDTQYF. In nucleotides, the CDR3 is TGTGCCAGCAGACCCCGGGACAGGGGCCCAGATACGCAGTATTTT.

This clone was seen a single time. The rearrangement uses TRBV7-2 and TRBJ2-7, with TRBD2 as a possible D gene (5 bases). This CDR3 comprises 14 residues. V was pared by 1 base and J by 0 bases, with 7 bases between. In germline, CDR1 is SGHTA, CDR2 FQGNSA. CDR3 nucleotides: TGTGCCAGCAGCTTAGGAGGGTTCTCCTACGAGCAGTACTTC. Its protein is CASSLGGFSYEQYF.

The genes are TRBV6-5 and TRBJ2-7; a possible D gene is TRBD2 (6 bases). The CDR3 extends over 15 amino acids. Germline CDR1 and CDR2: MNHEY and SVGAGI. Trimming stripped 6 bases from V and 4 bases from J, with 19 bases between. The CDR3 protein is CASRAPDWRAYEQYF. The CDR3 nucleotides read TGTGCCAGCAGGGCCCCCGACTGGAGGGCTTACGAGCAGTACTTC.

V and J are TRBV7-2 and TRBJ2-3, with D hard to call. This CDR3 contains 16 residues. CDR1 is SGHTA and CDR2 is FQGNSA in the germline V gene. V was cut by 3 bases and J by 0 bases, with 13 bases left in between. Here the CDR3 DNA reads TGTGCCAGCAGCTTCACCGGTCAACCCAGCACAGATACGCAGTATTTT. It translates to CASSFTGQPSTDTQYF.

The DNA of the CDR3 is TGCGCCAGCAGCTTGTCAGCAGGGGGCAACTATGGCTACACCTTC. Translation gives CASSLSAGGNYGYTF. V gene TRBV5-1 combines with J gene TRBJ1-2, with 8 bases identical to TRBD1. Germline-derived CDR1 and CDR2 are SGHRS and YFSETQ. CDR3 length: 15 residues. J gave up 2 bases and V 1 base, and 4 bases lay outside the gene matches. Supplemented by reference TRBV5-1 and TRBJ1-2, the full variable domain reads KAGVTQTPRYLIKTRGQQVTLSCSPISGHRSVSWYQQTPGQGLQFLFEYFSETQRNKGNFPGRFSGRQFSNSRSEMNVSTLELGDSALYLCASSLSAGGNYGYTFGSGTRLTVV.

This sequence joins TRBV5-1 and TRBJ2-3, with TRBD2 as a possible D gene (6 bases). The CDR3 is 15 residues long. V gave up 0 bases and J gave up 5 bases, with 13 bases separating them. Germline loops: CDR1 SGHRS, CDR2 YFSETQ. CDR3 in amino acids: CASSLGGTFGDTQYF. DNA for the CDR3: TGCGCCAGCAGCTTGGGCGGGACTTTCGGAGATACGCAGTATTTT.

This clone appeared a few times. This chain uses TRBV4-3 with TRBJ1-4; 9 bases line up with TRBD1. Germline trimming cut 4 bases from V and 7 bases from J; bases unmatched to any gene: 4. Germline CDR1 reads LGHNA; CDR2 reads YSLEER. There are 14 residues in the CDR3. The CDR3 reads CASSRDRGSEKLFF. CDR3 nucleotide sequence: TGCGCCAGCAGCCGCGACAGGGGGAGTGAAAAACTGTTTTTT.

The chain uses TRBV9 and TRBJ2-7; 9 bases line up with TRBD2. The CDR3 extends over 14 amino acids. Trimming took 3 bases from V and 5 from J; bases not matched to a gene: 6. Germline loops: CDR1 SGDLS, CDR2 YYNGEE. The CDR3 sequence is CASSGSGSRNEQYF. The CDR3 DNA sequence: TGTGCCAGCAGCGGTAGCGGGAGTAGGAACGAGCAGTACTTC.

This chain connects TRBV7-2 to TRBJ2-7, with 16 bases that match TRBD2. V lost 1 base, J lost 7 bases, and 10 bases stayed unmatched. Germline CDR1 and CDR2: SGHTA and FQGNSA. The CDR3 loop spans 18 amino acids. This CDR3 is CASSLVGLAGGLSWEQYF. The CDR3 bases are TGTGCCAGCAGCTTAGTGGGACTAGCGGGAGGGCTCTCTTGGGAGCAGTACTTC. Using reference TRBV7-2 and TRBJ2-7 for the parts outside the CDR3, the full variable domain is GAGVSQSPSNKVTEKGKDVELRCDPISGHTALYWYRQSLGQGLEFLIYFQGNSAPDKSGLPSDRFSAERTGGSVSTLTIQRTQQEDSAVYLCASSLVGLAGGLSWEQYFGPGTRLTVT.

The chain couples TRBV18 to TRBJ1-2; D is ambiguous. This CDR3 has 13 residues. Trimming removed 3 bases from V and 6 bases from J, with 11 bases in between. Looked up from germline, CDR1 is KGHSH and CDR2 is LQKENI. The CDR3 region is CASSPELQDGYTF. CDR3 coding DNA: TGTGCCAGCTCACCGGAATTGCAGGATGGCTACACCTTC.

The J gene is TRBJ2-3, the V gene TRBV11-3; D ambiguous. Trimming removed 5 bases from V and 0 bases from J, with 3 bases in between. The CDR3 runs to 12 residues. Looked up from germline, CDR1 is SGHNT and CDR2 is YENEEA. The chain's CDR3 is CASSPSTDTQYF. CDR3 coding DNA: TGTGCCAGCAGCCCTAGCACAGATACGCAGTATTTT.

The chain has TRBV30 and TRBJ2-7, with a possible D match to TRBD1 (5 bases). The CDR3 is 12 amino acids. CDR1 is GTSNPN, CDR2 SVGIG, per germline (reference sequence). Between the trimmed V and J ends, which lost 5 bases and 0 bases, there was a span of 8 bases. CDR3: CAWGANSYEQYF. The DNA of the CDR3 is TGTGCCTGGGGGGCCAACTCCTACGAGCAGTACTTC.

The gene calls are TRBV5-6 and TRBJ1-2, with 8 bases lining up with TRBD1. The length of the CDR3 is 15 residues. J was trimmed by 7 bases and V by 2 bases; bases with no gene match: 10. The V gene's germline CDR1 is SGHDT and CDR2 YYEEEE. This CDR3 reads CASSLPPTGVPGYTF. In nucleotides, the CDR3 is TGTGCCAGCAGCTTACCTCCGACAGGGGTCCCTGGCTACACCTTC.

This clone was counted only a few times. The chain has TRBV7-9 and TRBJ1-1, with 11 positions matching TRBD1. The CDR3 loop spans 14 amino acids. Germline CDR1 and CDR2: SEHNR and FQNEAQ (reference sequence). After removal of 3 bases from V and 13 bases from J, the junction contained 10 bases not matched to a gene. CDR3 DNA: TGTGCCAGCAGCTTCACCGGGACAGGGGGTCCTGTTTTCTTT. Protein: CASSFTGTGGPVFF.

The rearrangement links TRBV4-1 to TRBJ2-3; D is perhaps TRBD2 (6 bases). The CDR3 is made up of 17 amino acids. From germline, CDR1 is MGHRA and CDR2 YSYEKL. Between the trimmed V and J ends, which lost 0 bases and 0 bases, there was a span of 13 bases. CDR3 sequence: CASSQERRSGSTDTQYF. Here the CDR3 DNA reads TGCGCCAGCAGCCAAGAACGGAGAAGCGGGAGCACAGATACGCAGTATTTT.

V is TRBV18 and J is TRBJ1-2, with D maybe TRBD1 (5 bases). V was trimmed by 1 base and J by 2 bases, leaving 11 bases between them. The CDR3 extends over 15 amino acids. CDR1 is KGHSH and CDR2 is LQKENI in the germline V gene. The DNA of the CDR3 is TGTGCCAGCTCACCACGGAGGGGTAGCAACTATGGCTACACCTTC. Translation: CASSPRRGSNYGYTF. Looking up the rest from reference TRBV18 and TRBJ1-2 gives the full variable domain: NAGVMQNPRHLVRRRGQEARLRCSPMKGHSHVYWYRQLPEEGLKFMVYLQKENIIDESGMPKERFSAEFPKEGPSILRIQQVVRGDSAAYFCASSPRRGSNYGYTFGSGTRLTVV.

This chain uses TRBV5-4 with TRBJ2-5, with 7 nucleotides matching TRBD1. The J call is uncertain, as TRBJ2-7 better fits the DNA end. CDR1 and CDR2 (germline): SGHNT, YYREEE (reference sequence). This CDR3 has 15 amino acids. The CDR3: CASSSKGQPSYEQYF. The CDR3 coding sequence is TGTGCCAGCTCTTCTAAGGGACAGCCCTCCTACGAGCAGTACTTC.

This clone has just one count. V is TRBV4-3 and J is TRBJ2-1, with a tentative D call TRBD1 (5 bases). Germline values: CDR1 LGHNA, CDR2 YSLEER. The CDR3 has 16 residues. Trimming cost V 0 bases and J 8 bases, with 17 bases left between them. CDR3 sequence reads: CASSQDRLARADEQFF. The CDR3, as DNA: TGCGCCAGCAGCCAAGATCGATTAGCCAGGGCGGATGAGCAGTTCTTC.